Listed below are T cell receptor beta chains from one sample, sequenced in a study of PD-L1 blockade in urothelial cancer. Using immunoSEQ multiplex PCR, the repertoire was profiled, and TCRdb retains in-frame clones only, with some absent. Among around 100,000 clones listed, about 90% were seen once. Here the sequenced sample was PBMCs, taken around atezolizumab (anti-PD-L1) treatment. These receptors were obtained from a man between 60 and 75 years old with urothelial cancer. CDR3s include the opening cysteine and the closing phenylalanine or tryptophan. The D gene is left open where the match is weak. The size entry is marked missing in some rows and otherwise reads once, few, many or a size class.

TRBD2,TRBJ2-5,18,TRBV5-4,-,CASSPGGVAGGPAETQYF,TGTGCCAGCAGCCCCGGAGGCGTGGCGGGAGGGCCAGCGGAGACCCAGTACTTC
TRBD2,TRBJ2-1,15,TRBV9,-,CASSVTSGTYNEQFF,TGTGCCAGCAGCGTTACTAGCGGGACCTACAATGAGCAGTTCTTC
-,TRBJ2-3,15,TRBV4-2,-,CASSQAARGRDTQYF,TGTGCCAGCAGCCAAGCCGCCAGGGGGAGGGATACGCAGTATTTT
-,TRBJ1-2,14,TRBV9,-,CASSVDGRDYGYTF,TGTGCCAGCAGCGTAGATGGCAGGGACTATGGCTACACCTTC
TRBD1,TRBJ1-2,16,TRBV11-2,few,CASSPVGGKGAGVLTF,TGTGCCAGCAGCCCGGTAGGGGGGAAGGGGGCCGGAGTTTTAACCTTC
-,TRBJ2-7,13,TRBV28,-,CASISAGSYEQYF,TGTGCCAGCATCTCTGCGGGTTCCTACGAGCAGTACTTC
TRBD1,TRBJ2-3,16,TRBV7-2,-,CASSRRGQIRTDTQYF,TGTGCCAGCTCCCGCCGGGGACAGATACGCACAGATACGCAGTATTTT
TRBD2,TRBJ2-1,16,TRBV18,-,CASSPPTSGRGIEQFF,TGTGCCAGCTCACCACCGACTAGCGGGAGAGGCATTGAGCAGTTCTTC
-,TRBJ1-5,16,TRBV10-1,-,CASSERGTLTYQPQHF,TGCGCCAGCAGTGAGCGGGGGACCCTTACTTATCAGCCCCAGCATTTT
-,TRBJ2-3,16,TRBV4-1,-,CASSRGDGSSTDTQYF,TGCGCCAGCAGCCGCGGTGACGGGAGTTCCACAGATACGCAGTATTTT
TRBD1,TRBJ2-7,15,TRBV19,-,CASSTGSGQGYEQYF,TGTGCCAGTAGTACGGGTTCGGGACAGGGTTACGAGCAGTACTTC
-,TRBJ2-1,13,TRBV7-3,-,CASSFGTYNEQFF,TGTGCCAGCAGCTTTGGGACATACAATGAGCAGTTCTTC
-,TRBJ1-1,16,TRBV28,-,CASSFVVGGPNTEAFF,TGTGCCAGCAGTTTCGTTGTGGGGGGACCGAACACTGAAGCTTTCTTT
-,TRBJ1-4,16,TRBV11-2,-,CASSGGETESNEKLFF,TGTGCCAGCAGCGGGGGGGAGACGGAAAGTAATGAAAAACTGTTTTTT
-,TRBJ2-7,15,TRBV6-1,-,CASSEGTGFPYEQYF,TGTGCCAGCAGTGAAGGTACAGGGTTCCCCTACGAGCAGTACTTC
TRBD1,TRBJ1-2,15,TRBV30,-,CAWTLSGGAGYGYTF,TGTGCCTGGACCCTCTCAGGGGGCGCGGGCTATGGCTACACCTTC
-,TRBJ1-2,14,TRBV11-2,-,CASRPGVVGYGYTF,TGTGCCAGCAGACCAGGGGTGGTAGGCTATGGCTACACCTTC
TRBD2,TRBJ2-1,15,TRBV28,-,CASSPAGGPGNEQFF,TGTGCCAGCAGCCCAGCGGGAGGGCCGGGCAATGAGCAGTTCTTC
-,TRBJ2-5,15,TRBV5-1,-,CASSLAVQPGETQYF,TGCGCCAGCAGCTTGGCCGTGCAGCCGGGAGAGACCCAGTACTTC
TRBD1,TRBJ2-5,16,TRBV5-1,-,CASSLYAGGSRETQYF,TGCGCCAGCAGCTTGTATGCAGGGGGCTCTCGGGAGACCCAGTACTTC
-,TRBJ2-4,13,TRBV14,few,CASSPWDKSIQYF,TGTGCCAGCAGCCCCTGGGACAAGAGCATTCAGTACTTC
-,TRBJ1-2,14,TRBV9,-,CASSVAFGRDGYTF,TGTGCCAGCAGCGTAGCCTTCGGGCGGGATGGCTACACCTTC
-,TRBJ2-3,16,TRBV5-1,-,CASSFTSTGSADTQYF,TGCGCCAGCAGCTTCACCTCTACAGGGAGTGCAGATACGCAGTATTTT